The table lists the clone carrying this T cell receptor beta chain with many counts. Its cognate antigen is unknown. The CDR3 runs 15 residues. V trimming: 5 bases; J trimming: 9 bases; junction bases outside the gene matches: 16. Germline CDR1 is DFQATT and CDR2 is SNEGSKA (reference sequence). The data belong to a study of breast tumors, draining lymph nodes, adjacent tissues. Study-level results: Tumor T cell lymph node origin was a supported hypothesis, not proven. Most tumor T cells seemingly derive from lymph node, then expand in tumor.

TCRdb ran MiXCR on the multiplex PCR reads and lists one entry per CDR3 protein. The sample comprises some 170,000 distinct CDR3 sequences, about 34% of which are singletons, and more than 3.5% rests with the top ten. The lymph nodes were axillary draining lymph nodes from breast cancer patients. The source material was axillary lymph node tissue. This chain uses TRBV20-1 with TRBJ1-5; 7 bases fit TRBD1. The sequence derives from a female donor with breast cancer. Some clones in this sample may be carry-over from other donors' samples. CDR3 nucleotide sequence: TGCAGTGCTGGGGGGAGGGGGCTGAGTTCGGGGCCCCAGCATTTT. Its protein product is CSAGGRGLSSGPQHF.